This T cell receptor (beta chain) appears in the sequencing data of a study of control samples from healthy donors and cancer patients. Trimming took off 5 bases at V and 8 bases at J, with 9 bases between the two ends. CDR3 length: 12 residues. Germline assignment: CDR1 SNHLY and CDR2 FYNNEI. Measured with immunoSEQ multiplex PCR; TCRdb has only the in-frame clones, and not every one. This sample has 170,000 or so clones; more than 85% occur once, and the top ten carry just over 2%. The TCR originated in a middle-aged woman in good health. This rearrangement joins TRBV2 to TRBJ1-4; D gene uncertain. The specimen sequenced was blood. In nucleotides, the CDR3 is TGTGCCAGCAGTTTAGACGCGGAAAAACTGTTTTTT. Amino acids: CASSLDAEKLFF.